This entry describes one T cell receptor (beta chain). The sample originates from a study of blood T cell repertoires in COVID-19. Clones were read by immunoSEQ multiplex PCR, and TCRdb kept only the in-frame ones, dropping some. The sample comprises around 300,000 clones, 80% to 90% of which are singletons, and less than 3% rests with the top ten. From germline, CDR1 is SGHDN and CDR2 FVKESK. The J segment lost 3 bases and the V segment lost 1 base, leaving 11 bases of the junction unmatched. There are 18 residues in the CDR3. V gene TRBV14 combines with J gene TRBJ2-7; 11 nucleotides match TRBD2. The specimen sequenced was peripheral blood. The source is a woman aged 25 to 39 with active or convalescent COVID-19. The chain's CDR3 is CASSQGATSGVRYYEQYF. CDR3 DNA: TGTGCCAGCAGCCAAGGGGCGACTAGCGGGGTCCGGTACTACGAGCAGTACTTC.